The clone carrying this T cell receptor (beta chain) showed up just a few times. These data originate in a study of T cells in Graves' hyperthyroidism and ophthalmopathy. Researchers took RNA transcripts and amplified the TCR beta CDR3 regions from them. During a first-round RT-PCR of the TCR CDR3, the HTBI primer set was used. TCRdb reprocessed the multiplex PCR reads with MiXCR, giving one entry per CDR3 protein. The table has some 300,000 distinct CDR3 sequences, about an eighth seen once. The blood sample dates from first hyperthyroidism diagnosis, preceding any ophthalmopathy symptoms. The germline gives CDR1 LGHNA, CDR2 YSLEER. This CDR3 contains 17 residues. The junction had 10 bases not matched to a gene; V was cut back by 0 bases and J by 7 bases.

The specimen sequenced was blood. This sequence joins TRBV4-3 and TRBJ2-1, with TRBD2 identical over 9 bases. The clonotype was recovered from a woman aged 30 to 39 with Graves' hyperthyroidism that later progressed to Graves' ophthalmopathy. In nucleotides, the CDR3 is TGCGCCAGCAGCCAAGATCCGGTTAGCGGGAGTTGGAATGAGCAGTTCTTC. The encoded protein is CASSQDPVSGSWNEQFF.